These 15 T cell receptor beta chains originate from one sample sequenced in a study of spatial heterogeneity in lung cancer. One entry per CDR3 protein results from TCRdb running MiXCR on the 5' RACE reads. The data show about 23,000 distinct CDR3 sequences, about 3.3% seen once. Described time point: sample taken at primary tumor resection. No cells were sorted before sequencing. The whole RNA sequenced was extracted from tumor, nontumor lung or frozen PBMC. The input for sequencing was PBMCs, taken at surgery. Receptor source: a female donor with early-stage non-small cell lung cancer.

This clonotype was observed at least ten times. The J gene is TRBJ2-2, the V gene TRBV2, with 8 positions matching TRBD2. The J segment lost 6 bases and the V segment lost 7 bases, leaving 10 bases of the junction unmatched. The CDR3 consists of 15 residues. Germline values: CDR1 SNHLY, CDR2 FYNNEI. The CDR3 nucleotides read TGTGCCAGCATGGGAACAGCGGGAGTCCCCGGGGAGCTGTTTTTT. This sequence encodes CASMGTAGVPGELFF.

This clonotype was recorded a few times. CDR3 coding DNA: TGTGCCAGCAGGAACCAAAGGGAGACCCAGTACTTC. Protein product: CASRNQRETQYF. The chain has TRBV12-3 or TRBV12-4 and TRBJ2-5; D is undetermined. This CDR3 is 12 amino acids long. The V end lost 6 bases, the J end lost 5 bases, and 10 bases lay between the germline ends.

This clonotype was seen at least ten times. The chain joins TRBV7-9 to TRBJ2-1; 7 bases map to TRBD2. V shed 4 bases and J 5 bases; nucleotides not matched to a gene: 11. The CDR3 has 16 residues. Germline CDR1 and CDR2: SEHNR and FQNEAQ (reference sequence). The CDR3 coding sequence is TGTGCCAGCAGCTCGCGGGAGCCAATCCTTAACAATGAGCAGTTCTTC. It is translated as CASSSREPILNNEQFF.

This clonotype was recorded many times. The chain employs TRBV28 and TRBJ2-1; TRBD1 matches at 7 bases. Trimming cost V 6 bases and J 4 bases; bases outside gene matches: 9. CDR1 and CDR2 (germline): MDHEN, SYDVKM. The CDR3 sequence is 15 residues long. The DNA for the CDR3 is TGTGCCAGCAGCGTACAGGGGTTCTTGTACAATGAGCAGTTCTTC. Amino acid sequence: CASSVQGFLYNEQFF.

This clonotype was seen at least ten times. This chain uses TRBV5-1 with TRBJ2-1; TRBD1 or TRBD2 may be the D gene (5 bases each). The CDR3 spans 15 residues. Per the germline V gene, CDR1 is SGHRS and CDR2 is YFSETQ. The ends were cut back, 2 bases at V and 12 bases at J, with 21 bases in the middle. CDR3 protein: CASSFRDGTNFPQFF. DNA for the CDR3: TGCGCCAGCAGCTTCCGGGACGGAACTAATTTCCCGCAGTTCTTC.

Ten or more counts support this clonotype. The chain combines TRBV28 with TRBJ2-7; 9 nucleotides line up with TRBD2. J was trimmed by 3 bases and V by 5 bases; bases with no gene match: 14. In germline, CDR1 is MDHEN, CDR2 SYDVKM. The CDR3 is made up of 17 amino acids. In nucleotides, the CDR3 is TGTGCCAGCAGTCCGCGGGCTAGCGGGACTCCTCTCTACGAGCAGTACTTC. Residues: CASSPRASGTPLYEQYF. Drawing the rest from reference TRBV28 and TRBJ2-7, the complete variable domain is DVKVTQSSRYLVKRTGEKVFLECVQDMDHENMFWYRQDPGLGLRLIYFSYDVKMKEKGDIPEGYSVSREKKERFSLILESASTNQTSMYLCASSPRASGTPLYEQYFGPGTRLTVT.

There are many counts of this clonotype. In nucleotides, the CDR3 is TGTGCCAGCAGCTTACAGGGAGCCTATGGCTACACCTTC. This codes for CASSLQGAYGYTF. The chain joins TRBV7-9 to TRBJ1-2; D is possibly TRBD1 (5 bases). The CDR3 is 13 residues long. The ends were cut back, 2 bases at V and 4 bases at J, with 8 bases in the middle. Germline assignment: CDR1 SEHNR and CDR2 FQNEAQ (reference sequence).

In its sample, this clonotype was seen many times. This chain links TRBV2 with TRBJ2-7; TRBD1 aligns across 9 bases. Germline-derived CDR1 and CDR2 are SNHLY and FYNNEI. Trimming took 4 bases from V and 3 from J; bases not matched to a gene: 4. The length of the CDR3 is 14 residues. In DNA form, the CDR3 reads TGTGCCAGCAGTGTTTCGGACAGGGGCTACGAGCAGTACTTC. This encodes CASSVSDRGYEQYF.

CDR3 nucleotides: TGTGCCAGCAGCTTTGGCGGGAGACCCTACGAGCAGTACTTC. This codes for CASSFGGRPYEQYF. The rearrangement joins TRBV7-2 to TRBJ2-7; 7 positions agree with TRBD2. This CDR3 comprises 14 residues. The germline CDR1 and CDR2 sequences are SGHTA and FQGNSA. J gave up 2 bases and V 3 bases, and 4 bases lay outside the gene matches. Variable domain in full (rest from reference TRBV7-2 and TRBJ2-7): GAGVSQSPSNKVTEKGKDVELRCDPISGHTALYWYRQSLGQGLEFLIYFQGNSAPDKSGLPSDRFSAERTGGSVSTLTIQRTQQEDSAVYLCASSFGGRPYEQYFGPGTRLTVT.

This clonotype has only a few counts. The chain employs TRBV10-2 and TRBJ2-7; D gene uncertain. CDR3 length: 12 amino acids. Trimming took 10 bases from V and 1 from J, leaving 11 bases between them. In germline, CDR1 is WSHSY, CDR2 SAAADI. As DNA, the CDR3 is TGCGCCACCTCCCTAGGGTCCTACGAGCAGTACTTC. As protein: CATSLGSYEQYF.

This clonotype was found many times. The V call is TRBV5-1, the J call TRBJ2-2; TRBD1 might be the D (6 bases). The V end was cut by 1 base, the J end by 3 bases, with 13 bases between. Germline values: CDR1 SGHRS, CDR2 YFSETQ. CDR3 size: 16 residues. The DNA for the CDR3 is TGCGCCAGCAGCTTGTACGAGACAGGTTACACCGGGGAGCTGTTTTTT. This gives the protein CASSLYETGYTGELFF. Full variable domain (rest looked up from reference TRBV5-1 and TRBJ2-2): KAGVTQTPRYLIKTRGQQVTLSCSPISGHRSVSWYQQTPGQGLQFLFEYFSETQRNKGNFPGRFSGRQFSNSRSEMNVSTLELGDSALYLCASSLYETGYTGELFFGEGSRLTVL.

This clonotype was seen many times. The rearrangement joins TRBV11-2 to TRBJ2-7; no firm D call. CDR1 SGHAT and CDR2 FQNNGV come from the germline V gene. The CDR3 is 13 amino acids. Trimming shortened V by 0 bases and J by 2 bases, and 5 bases separated the two germline ends. The chain's CDR3 is CASSLDRPYEQYF. In DNA form, the CDR3 reads TGTGCCAGCAGCTTAGACCGCCCCTACGAGCAGTACTTC. The whole variable domain, remainder taken from reference TRBV11-2 and TRBJ2-7, is EAGVAQSPRYKIIEKRQSVAFWCNPISGHATLYWYQQILGQGPKLLIQFQNNGVVDDSQLPKDRFSAERLKGVDSTLKIQPAKLEDSAVYLCASSLDRPYEQYFGPGTRLTVT.

About this clonotype: This may be a read error, as it is one base from a much larger clone. The rearrangement uses TRBV7-2 and TRBJ2-1, with D unclear. V was trimmed by 4 bases and J by 3 bases, leaving 13 bases between them. Germline CDR1 and CDR2: SGHTA and FQGNSA. The CDR3 covers 15 residues. The CDR3: CASSSSSRSYNEQFF. Here the CDR3 DNA reads TGTGCCAGCAGCTCGTCCAGCAGGAGCTACAATGAGCAGTTCTTC.

This clonotype has ten or more counts. The chain carries TRBV20-1 and TRBJ2-1; perhaps TRBD2 as D (5 bases). The CDR3 spans 15 residues. The V gene lost 0 bases and the J gene lost 6 bases, with 15 bases spanning the gap. Germline V gene data show CDR1 as DFQATT and CDR2 as SNEGSKA (reference sequence). CDR3 sequence: CSARDTGMELNEQFF. CDR3 coding DNA: TGCAGTGCTAGAGATACGGGAATGGAGCTCAATGAGCAGTTCTTC.

This clonotype appeared many times. The chain links TRBV7-2 to TRBJ1-2, with D perhaps matching TRBD1 (6 bases). CDR1 is SGHTA and CDR2 is FQGNSA in the germline V gene. Trimming took 2 bases from V and 4 from J, leaving 8 bases between them. The CDR3 loop spans 13 amino acids. The CDR3 loop is CASSLQGFYGYTF. CDR3 coding DNA: TGTGCCAGCAGCTTACAGGGGTTCTATGGCTACACCTTC.